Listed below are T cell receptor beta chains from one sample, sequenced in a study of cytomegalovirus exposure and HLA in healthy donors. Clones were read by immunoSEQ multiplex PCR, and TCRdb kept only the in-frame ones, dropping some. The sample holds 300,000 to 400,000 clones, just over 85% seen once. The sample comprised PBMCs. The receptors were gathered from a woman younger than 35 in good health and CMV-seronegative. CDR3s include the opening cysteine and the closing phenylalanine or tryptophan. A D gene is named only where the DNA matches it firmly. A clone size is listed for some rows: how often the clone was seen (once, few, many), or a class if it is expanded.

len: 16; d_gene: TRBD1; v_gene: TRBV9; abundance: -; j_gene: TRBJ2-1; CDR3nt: TGTGCCAGCAGCGCTCTAGGGGGACAGGACTACAATGAGCAGTTCTTC; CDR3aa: CASSALGGQDYNEQFF
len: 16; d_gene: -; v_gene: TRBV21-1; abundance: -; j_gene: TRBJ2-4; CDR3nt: TGTGCCAGCAGCAAAGTGCCAGACATTTCCAAAAACATTCAGTACTTC; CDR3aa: CASSKVPDISKNIQYF
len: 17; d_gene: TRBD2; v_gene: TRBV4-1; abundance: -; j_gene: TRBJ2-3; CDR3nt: TGCGCCAGCAGCCAATTTGAAACTAGCGGGAACACAGATACGCAGTATTTT; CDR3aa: CASSQFETSGNTDTQYF
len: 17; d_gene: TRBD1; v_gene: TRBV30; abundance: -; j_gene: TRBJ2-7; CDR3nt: TGTGCCTGGAGGATTCTCTTGGGACAGGGGGGTTCCTACGAGCAGTACTTC; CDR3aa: CAWRILLGQGGSYEQYF
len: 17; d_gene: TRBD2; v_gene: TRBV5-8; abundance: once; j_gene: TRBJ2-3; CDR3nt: TGTGCCAGCAGGGTTGCTAGGACTAGCGTCTCGACAGATACGCAGTATTTT; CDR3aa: CASRVARTSVSTDTQYF
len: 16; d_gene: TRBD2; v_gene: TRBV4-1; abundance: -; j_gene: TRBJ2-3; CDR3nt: TGCGCCAGCAGCCAAGGACGACTAGCGGGCACAGATACGCAGTATTTT; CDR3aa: CASSQGRLAGTDTQYF
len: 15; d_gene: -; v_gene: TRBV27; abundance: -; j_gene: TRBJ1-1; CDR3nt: TGTGCCAGCAGTTTATCACGGGGGGCCTCCACTGAAGCTTTCTTT; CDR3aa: CASSLSRGASTEAFF
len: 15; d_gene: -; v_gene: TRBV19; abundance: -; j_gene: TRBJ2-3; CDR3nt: TGTGCCAGTAGTATGTCGGGGATCACCACAGATACGCAGTATTTT; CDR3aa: CASSMSGITTDTQYF
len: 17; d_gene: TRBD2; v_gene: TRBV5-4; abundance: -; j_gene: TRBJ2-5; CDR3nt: TGTGCCAGCAGCTTACGGAGCGGGAGGACCTACCTGGAGACCCAGTACTTC; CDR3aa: CASSLRSGRTYLETQYF
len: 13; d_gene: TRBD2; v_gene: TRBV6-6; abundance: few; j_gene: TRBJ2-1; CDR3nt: TGTGCCAGCACCCTAACTAGCGCCAATGAGCAGTTCTTC; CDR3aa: CASTLTSANEQFF
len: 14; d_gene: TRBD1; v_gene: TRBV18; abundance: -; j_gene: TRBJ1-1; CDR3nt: TGTGCCAGCTCGCCGGACAGGAAGAACACTGAAGCTTTCTTT; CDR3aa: CASSPDRKNTEAFF
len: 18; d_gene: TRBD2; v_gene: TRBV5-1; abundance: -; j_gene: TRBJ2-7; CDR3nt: TGCGCCAGCAGCCGGGAGGGTTTACGGGGGTCCACCGGATACGAGCAGTACTTC; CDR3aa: CASSREGLRGSTGYEQYF
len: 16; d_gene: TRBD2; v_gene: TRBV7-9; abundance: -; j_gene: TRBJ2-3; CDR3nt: TGTGCCAGCAGCCCGCAGACTAGCGGGGGCGCAGATACGCAGTATTTT; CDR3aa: CASSPQTSGGADTQYF
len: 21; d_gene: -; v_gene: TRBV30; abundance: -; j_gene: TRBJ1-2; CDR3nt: TGTGCCTGGAGTGTGAGGTTGTCATTGGAAGGGTTGGAGGGAGCTAACTATGGCTACACCTTC; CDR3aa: CAWSVRLSLEGLEGANYGYTF
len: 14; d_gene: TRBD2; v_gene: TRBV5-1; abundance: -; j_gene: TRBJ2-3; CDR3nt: TGCGCCAGCACATTCGGGGAGGGCCCAGATACGCAGTATTTT; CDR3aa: CASTFGEGPDTQYF
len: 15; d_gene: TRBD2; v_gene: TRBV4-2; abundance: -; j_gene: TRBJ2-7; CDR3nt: TGTGCCAGCAGCCTGCAAGCGGGGGGGGTATACGAGCAGTACTTC; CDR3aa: CASSLQAGGVYEQYF
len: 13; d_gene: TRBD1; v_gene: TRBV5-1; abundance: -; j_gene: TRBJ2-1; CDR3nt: TGCGCCAGCAGCCTAACAGGGGTCAATGAGCAGTTCTTC; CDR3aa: CASSLTGVNEQFF
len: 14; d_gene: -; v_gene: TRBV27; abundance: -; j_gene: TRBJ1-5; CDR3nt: TGTGCCAGCAGTTTAGGGGCCAACAATCAGCCCCAGCATTTT; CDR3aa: CASSLGANNQPQHF
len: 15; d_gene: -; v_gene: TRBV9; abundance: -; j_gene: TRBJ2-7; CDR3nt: TGTGCCAGCAGCGTTGCCCCCGAGAACGTCCAAGAGCAGTACTTC; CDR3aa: CASSVAPENVQEQYF
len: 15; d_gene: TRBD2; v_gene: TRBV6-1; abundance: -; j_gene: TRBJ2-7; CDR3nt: TGTGCCAGCAGTGAAGTCAGCGGGAGCTCCTACGAGCAGTACTTC; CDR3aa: CASSEVSGSSYEQYF
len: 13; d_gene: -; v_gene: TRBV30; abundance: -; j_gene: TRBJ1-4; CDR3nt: TGTGCCTGGAGTGTACAAGGGGGGGGAGTACTGTTTTTT; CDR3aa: CAWSVQGGGVLFF
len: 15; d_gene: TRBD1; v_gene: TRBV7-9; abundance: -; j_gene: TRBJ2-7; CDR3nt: TGTGCCAGCAGCTTAGGGGACAGGGGCTCCTACGAGCAGTACTTC; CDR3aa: CASSLGDRGSYEQYF
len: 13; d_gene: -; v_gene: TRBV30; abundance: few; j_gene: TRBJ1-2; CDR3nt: TGTGCCCAATGGACATCTGCCCGCTATGGCTACACCTTC; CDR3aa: CAQWTSARYGYTF
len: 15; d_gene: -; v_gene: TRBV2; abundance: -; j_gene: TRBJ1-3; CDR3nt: TGTGCCAGCAGTGAGGTGGGCTTCTCTGGAAACACCATATATTTT; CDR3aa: CASSEVGFSGNTIYF
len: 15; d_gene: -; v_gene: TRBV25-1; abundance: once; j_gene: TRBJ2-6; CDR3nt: TGTGCCAGCAGTGCAACAGACTCTGGGGCCAACGTCCTGACTTTC; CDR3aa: CASSATDSGANVLTF
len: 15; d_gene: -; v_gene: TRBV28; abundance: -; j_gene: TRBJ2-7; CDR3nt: TGTGCCAGCAGTTTAATGGGGCAGGGCTCCTACGAGCAGTACTTC; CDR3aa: CASSLMGQGSYEQYF
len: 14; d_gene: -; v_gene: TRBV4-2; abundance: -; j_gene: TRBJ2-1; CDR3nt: TGTGCCAGCAGCCCACGAGGGGAGGACAATGAGCAGTTCTTC; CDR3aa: CASSPRGEDNEQFF
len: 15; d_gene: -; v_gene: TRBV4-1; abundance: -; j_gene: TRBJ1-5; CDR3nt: TGCGCCAGCAGCCAAGAGAAGTGGCTCAATCAGCCCCAGCATTTT; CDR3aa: CASSQEKWLNQPQHF
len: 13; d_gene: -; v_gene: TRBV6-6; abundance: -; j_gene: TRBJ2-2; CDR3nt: TGTGCCAGCAGGTCTGCGATCACCGGGGAGCTGTTTTTT; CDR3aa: CASRSAITGELFF
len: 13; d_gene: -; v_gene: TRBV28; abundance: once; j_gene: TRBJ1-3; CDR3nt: TGTGCCAGCAGTTTACGGTCTGGAAACACCATATATTTT; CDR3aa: CASSLRSGNTIYF
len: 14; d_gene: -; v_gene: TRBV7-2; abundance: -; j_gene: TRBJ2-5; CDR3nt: TGTGCCAGCAGCTTGTCCGGGAGAGGGGAGACCCAGTACTTC; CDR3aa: CASSLSGRGETQYF
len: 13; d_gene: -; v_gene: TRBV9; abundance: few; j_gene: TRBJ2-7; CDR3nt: TGTGCCAGCAGCGTAGCAGGGTGGGGCGAGCAGTACTTC; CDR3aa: CASSVAGWGEQYF
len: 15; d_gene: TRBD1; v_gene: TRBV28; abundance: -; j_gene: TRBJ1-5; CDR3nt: TGTGCCAGCAGTTTAACAGGGGGCTTCAATCAGCCCCAGCATTTT; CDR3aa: CASSLTGGFNQPQHF
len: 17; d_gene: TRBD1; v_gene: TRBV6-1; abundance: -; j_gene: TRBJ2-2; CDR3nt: TGTGCCAGCAGTGAGGCCGCGGACAGGTGGGGCACCGGGGAGCTGTTTTTT; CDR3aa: CASSEAADRWGTGELFF
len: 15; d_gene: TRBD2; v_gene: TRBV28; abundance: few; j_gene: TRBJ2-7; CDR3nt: TGTGCCAGCAGTTTGGGACTAGCGGTGACCTACGAGCAGTACTTC; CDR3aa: CASSLGLAVTYEQYF
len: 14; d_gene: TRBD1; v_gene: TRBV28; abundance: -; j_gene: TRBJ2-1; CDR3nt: TGTGCCAGCAGTTCCGGGACAGGGATCGCTGAGCAGTTCTTC; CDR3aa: CASSSGTGIAEQFF
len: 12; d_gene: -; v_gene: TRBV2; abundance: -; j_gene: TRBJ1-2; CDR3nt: TGTGCCAGCGTCGGGGTTAACTATGGCTACACCTTC; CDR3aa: CASVGVNYGYTF
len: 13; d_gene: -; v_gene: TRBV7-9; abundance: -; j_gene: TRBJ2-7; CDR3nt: TGTGCCAGCAGCTCGGGACACCCGGACGAGCAGTACTTC; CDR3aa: CASSSGHPDEQYF
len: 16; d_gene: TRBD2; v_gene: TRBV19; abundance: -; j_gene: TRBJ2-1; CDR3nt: TGTGCCAGCCCTTCCTCGACTAGCGGGGGGGACAATGAGCAGTTCTTC; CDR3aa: CASPSSTSGGDNEQFF
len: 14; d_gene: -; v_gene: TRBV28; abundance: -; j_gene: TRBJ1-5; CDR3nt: TGTGCCAGCACAGGGCAGGTCAGCAATCAGCCCCAGCATTTT; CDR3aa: CASTGQVSNQPQHF
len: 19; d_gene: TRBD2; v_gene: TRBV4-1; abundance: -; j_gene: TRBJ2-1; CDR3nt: TGCGCCAGCAGCCAACGGCCAGCTTCTAGCGGGAGCTCCTACAATGAGCAGTTCTTC; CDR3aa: CASSQRPASSGSSYNEQFF
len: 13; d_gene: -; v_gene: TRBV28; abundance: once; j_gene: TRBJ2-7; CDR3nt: TGTGCCAGCACCCCCATTCTCCCTCGGGAGCAGTACTTC; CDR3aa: CASTPILPREQYF
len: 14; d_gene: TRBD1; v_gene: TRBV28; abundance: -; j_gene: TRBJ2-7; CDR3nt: TGTGCCAGCAGCCTCGGGACAGGAGGCTACGAGCAGTACTTC; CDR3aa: CASSLGTGGYEQYF
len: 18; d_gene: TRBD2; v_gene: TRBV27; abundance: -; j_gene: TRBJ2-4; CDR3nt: TGTGCCAGCAGTGACCGGGGACTAGCGGGCCTAGCCAAAAACATTCAGTACTTC; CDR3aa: CASSDRGLAGLAKNIQYF
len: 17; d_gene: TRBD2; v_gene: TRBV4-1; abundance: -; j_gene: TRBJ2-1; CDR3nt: TGCGCCAGCAGCCAACCTCGACTAGCGGGAGGTAACAATGAGCAGTTCTTC; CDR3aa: CASSQPRLAGGNNEQFF
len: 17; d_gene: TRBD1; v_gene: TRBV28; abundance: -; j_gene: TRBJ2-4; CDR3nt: TGTGCCAGCAGTTTAGCTGGGACAGGGGGAAACAAAAACATTCAGTACTTC; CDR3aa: CASSLAGTGGNKNIQYF
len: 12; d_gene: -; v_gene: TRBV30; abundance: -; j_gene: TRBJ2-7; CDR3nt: TGTGCCGCCCGCCCCCAGGGTTACGAGCAGTACTTC; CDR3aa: CAARPQGYEQYF
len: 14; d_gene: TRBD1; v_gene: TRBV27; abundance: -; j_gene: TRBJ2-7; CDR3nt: TGTGCCAGCAGTTTGGGACAGGGGGCACGGGAGCAGTACTTC; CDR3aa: CASSLGQGAREQYF
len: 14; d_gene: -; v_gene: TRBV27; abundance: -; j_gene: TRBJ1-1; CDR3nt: TGTGCCAGCAGTTTGAGGGTAGCGAACACTGAAGCTTTCTTT; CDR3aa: CASSLRVANTEAFF
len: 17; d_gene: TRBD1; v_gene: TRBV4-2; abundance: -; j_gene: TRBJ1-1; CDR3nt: TGTGCCAGCAGCCAAGATGGGCCAGGGGGAGTGAACACTGAAGCTTTCTTT; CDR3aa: CASSQDGPGGVNTEAFF
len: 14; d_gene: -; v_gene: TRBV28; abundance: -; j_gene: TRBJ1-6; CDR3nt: TGTGCCAGCACCCCGTCGGGGGTTAACTCACCCCTCCACTTT; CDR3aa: CASTPSGVNSPLHF
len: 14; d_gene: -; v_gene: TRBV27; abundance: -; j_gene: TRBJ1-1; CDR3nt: TGTGCCACCAAACAGAGGGTGATCCTGACTGAAGCTTTCTTT; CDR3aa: CATKQRVILTEAFF
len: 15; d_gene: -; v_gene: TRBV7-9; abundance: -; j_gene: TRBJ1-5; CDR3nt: TGTGCCAGCAGCTTTGGGGACACAGGTTATCAGCCCCAGCATTTT; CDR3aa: CASSFGDTGYQPQHF
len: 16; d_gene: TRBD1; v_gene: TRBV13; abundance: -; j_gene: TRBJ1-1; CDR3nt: TGTGCCAGCAGCCCCTGGGACAGCATCGGCAAGACTGAAGCTTTCTTT; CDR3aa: CASSPWDSIGKTEAFF
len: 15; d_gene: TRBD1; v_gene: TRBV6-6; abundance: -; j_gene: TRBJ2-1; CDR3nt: TGTGCCAGCAGTCTGACAGGGGAGTTCTACAATGAGCAGTTCTTC; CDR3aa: CASSLTGEFYNEQFF
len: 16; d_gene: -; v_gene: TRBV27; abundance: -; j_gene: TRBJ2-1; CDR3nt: TGTGCCAGCAGTTTAGTTGGGAGAGGCTCCTACAATGAGCAGTTCTTC; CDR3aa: CASSLVGRGSYNEQFF
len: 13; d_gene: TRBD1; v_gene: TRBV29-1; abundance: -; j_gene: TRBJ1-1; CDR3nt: TGCAGCGGTGGACAGGGGGAAAAGGTTGAAGCTTTCTTT; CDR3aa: CSGGQGEKVEAFF
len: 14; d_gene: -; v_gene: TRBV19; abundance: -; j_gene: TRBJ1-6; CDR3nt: TGTGCCAGTAGCCTTATGGACAGTTATTCACCCCTCCACTTT; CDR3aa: CASSLMDSYSPLHF
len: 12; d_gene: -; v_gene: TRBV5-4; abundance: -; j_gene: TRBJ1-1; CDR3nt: TGTGCCAGCAGCTTGTCAGGGACTGAAGCTTTCTTT; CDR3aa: CASSLSGTEAFF
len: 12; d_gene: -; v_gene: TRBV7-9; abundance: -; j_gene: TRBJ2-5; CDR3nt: TGTGCCAGCAGCTTACTCGAGGAGACCCAGTACTTC; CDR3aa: CASSLLEETQYF